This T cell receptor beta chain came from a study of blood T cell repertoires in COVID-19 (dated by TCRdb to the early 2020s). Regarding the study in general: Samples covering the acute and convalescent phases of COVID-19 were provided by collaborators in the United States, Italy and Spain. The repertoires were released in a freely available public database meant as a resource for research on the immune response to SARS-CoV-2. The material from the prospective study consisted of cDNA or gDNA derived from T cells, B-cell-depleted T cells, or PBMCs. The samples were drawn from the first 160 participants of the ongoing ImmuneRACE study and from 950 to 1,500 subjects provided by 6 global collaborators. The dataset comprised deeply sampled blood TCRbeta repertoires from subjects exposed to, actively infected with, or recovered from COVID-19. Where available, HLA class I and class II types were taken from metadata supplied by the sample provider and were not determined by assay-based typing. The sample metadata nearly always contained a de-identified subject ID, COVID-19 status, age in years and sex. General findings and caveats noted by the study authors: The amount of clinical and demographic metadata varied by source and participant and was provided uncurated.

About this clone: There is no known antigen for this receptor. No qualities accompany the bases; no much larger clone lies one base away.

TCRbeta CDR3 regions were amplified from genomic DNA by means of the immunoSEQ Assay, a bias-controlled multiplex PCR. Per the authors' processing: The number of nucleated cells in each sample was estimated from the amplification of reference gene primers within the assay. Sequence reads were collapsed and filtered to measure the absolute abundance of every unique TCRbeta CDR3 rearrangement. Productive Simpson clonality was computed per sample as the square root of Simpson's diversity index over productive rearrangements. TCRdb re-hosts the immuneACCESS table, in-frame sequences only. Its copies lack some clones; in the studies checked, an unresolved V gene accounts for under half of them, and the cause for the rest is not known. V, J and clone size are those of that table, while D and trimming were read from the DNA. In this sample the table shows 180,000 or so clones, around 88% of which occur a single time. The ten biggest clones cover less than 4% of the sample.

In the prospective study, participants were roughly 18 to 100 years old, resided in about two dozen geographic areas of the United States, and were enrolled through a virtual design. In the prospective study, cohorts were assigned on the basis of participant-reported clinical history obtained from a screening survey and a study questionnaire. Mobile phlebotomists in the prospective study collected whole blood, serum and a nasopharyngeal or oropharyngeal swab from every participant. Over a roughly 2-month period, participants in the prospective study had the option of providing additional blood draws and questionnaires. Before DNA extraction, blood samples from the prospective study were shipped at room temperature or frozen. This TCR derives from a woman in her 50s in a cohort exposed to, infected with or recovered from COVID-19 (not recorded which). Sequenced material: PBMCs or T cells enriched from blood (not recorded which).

The DNA is as follows: TGTGCCAGCAGCCGGGCGGGACAGGGGGCGCGAGAGCAGTACTTC. This sequence encodes CASSRAGQGAREQYF. Here the chain combines TRBV3-1 (or the pseudogene TRBV3-2) and TRBJ2-7, with 12 central nucleotides matching TRBD1. Its CDR3 holds 15 amino acids, cysteine through phenylalanine. The CDR3 DNA has 45 bases and is translated from base 1. Here V drops 4 bases and J drops 7 bases, and the junction holds 8 bases not matched to any gene. Taken from the germline V gene (reference sequence), the CDR1 and CDR2 loops are LGHDT and YNNKEL.